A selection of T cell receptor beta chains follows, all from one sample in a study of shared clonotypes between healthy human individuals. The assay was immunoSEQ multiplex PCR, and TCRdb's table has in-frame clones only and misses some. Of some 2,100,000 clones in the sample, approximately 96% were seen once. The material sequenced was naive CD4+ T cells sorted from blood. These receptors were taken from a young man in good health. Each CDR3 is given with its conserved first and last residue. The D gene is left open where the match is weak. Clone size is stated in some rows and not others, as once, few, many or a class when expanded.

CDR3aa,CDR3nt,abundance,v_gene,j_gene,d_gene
CASSSGQGGTEAFF,TGCGCCAGCAGCTCCGGACAGGGGGGGACTGAAGCTTTCTTT,-,TRBV5-1,TRBJ1-1,TRBD1
CASWGGDRSYEQYF,TGTGCCAGCTGGGGGGGGGACAGATCCTACGAGCAGTACTTC,-,TRBV10-3,TRBJ2-7,-
CAWSVLGGNQPQHF,TGTGCCTGGAGTGTACTGGGAGGCAATCAGCCCCAGCATTTT,-,TRBV30,TRBJ1-5,-
CAIKGAANTEAFF,TGTGCCATCAAGGGGGCCGCGAACACTGAAGCTTTCTTT,-,TRBV10-3,TRBJ1-1,TRBD1
CASSEALTSNYGYTF,TGTGCCAGCAGTGAAGCGCTGACTTCTAACTATGGCTACACCTTC,-,TRBV6-1,TRBJ1-2,-
CASSTNFDRYPYEQYF,TGTGCCAGTAGTACCAACTTTGACAGATACCCCTACGAGCAGTACTTC,-,TRBV19,TRBJ2-7,-
CASQRGGGSTDTQYF,TGTGCCAGTCAGCGTGGGGGGGGAAGCACAGATACGCAGTATTTT,-,TRBV5-4,TRBJ2-3,TRBD2
CASSMSGDRDEAFF,TGTGCCAGTAGTATGTCCGGAGACAGGGATGAAGCTTTCTTT,-,TRBV19,TRBJ1-1,TRBD1
CSVYRGREQYF,TGCAGTGTTTACAGGGGGCGGGAGCAGTACTTC,-,TRBV20-1,TRBJ2-7,TRBD1
CSVFTGTSGSEAFF,TGCAGCGTCTTTACCGGGACTTCAGGCAGTGAAGCTTTCTTT,-,TRBV29-1,TRBJ1-1,-
CASSVTSPGELFF,TGTGCCAGCAGTGTAACTAGCCCCGGGGAGCTGTTTTTT,-,TRBV6-1,TRBJ2-2,-
CASSLAGLDTQYF,TGCGCCAGCAGCTTGGCGGGGTTAGATACGCAGTATTTT,few,TRBV5-1,TRBJ2-3,-
CASSQARGYEQYF,TGCGCCAGCAGCCAAGCTCGGGGCTACGAGCAGTACTTC,-,TRBV4-1,TRBJ2-7,-
CASSEEASRAYNEQFF,TGTGCCAGCAGTGAAGAAGCCTCAAGAGCCTACAATGAGCAGTTCTTC,-,TRBV6-1,TRBJ2-1,-
CASSPRPQPLWGYTF,TGTGCCAGCAGCCCTAGGCCACAGCCGTTATGGGGCTACACCTTC,once,TRBV7-2,TRBJ1-2,-
CASEGLYVGNTEAFF,TGTGCCAGTGAAGGATTGTATGTAGGGAACACTGAAGCTTTCTTT,-,TRBV28,TRBJ1-1,-
CASSLRWGNQPQHF,TGTGCCAGCAGTCTCCGATGGGGGAATCAGCCCCAGCATTTT,-,TRBV28,TRBJ1-5,-
CASSLGLVYEQYF,TGTGCCAGCAGCCTCGGACTAGTCTACGAGCAGTACTTC,-,TRBV11-2,TRBJ2-7,TRBD2
CASSVEGGGSPLHF,TGTGCCAGCAGCGTAGAGGGGGGAGGTTCACCCCTCCACTTT,-,TRBV9,TRBJ1-6,-
CASSLELETQYF,TGCGCCAGCAGCTTGGAATTGGAGACCCAGTACTTC,-,TRBV5-1,TRBJ2-5,-
CASSYLYEQYF,TGTGCCAGCAGTTACTTATACGAGCAGTACTTC,-,TRBV6-6,TRBJ2-7,-
CASTPQGGKTEAFF,TGTGCCAGTACCCCTCAGGGAGGGAAGACTGAAGCTTTCTTT,-,TRBV19,TRBJ1-1,-
CASSDGRPSDEQFF,TGTGCCAGCAGTGACGGCAGACCCTCTGATGAGCAGTTCTTC,-,TRBV6-4,TRBJ2-1,-
CAIIEDGTYGYTF,TGTGCCATCATTGAAGACGGGACTTATGGCTACACCTTC,-,TRBV10-3,TRBJ1-2,-
CASSLPIEGTEAFF,TGCGCCAGCAGCTTACCGATCGAAGGGACTGAAGCTTTCTTT,-,TRBV5-1,TRBJ1-1,-
CASSRDGTASYGYTF,TGTGCCAGCAGCCGAGACGGGACAGCAAGCTATGGCTACACCTTC,-,TRBV13,TRBJ1-2,TRBD1
CASSLGPLTEEFYGYTF,TGTGCCAGCAGTTTAGGGCCGCTGACGGAGGAGTTCTATGGCTACACCTTC,-,TRBV7-2,TRBJ1-2,-
CASSLLSATNEKLFF,TGTGCCAGCAGTTTATTGAGTGCAACTAATGAAAAACTGTTTTTT,-,TRBV28,TRBJ1-4,-
CASSYSGRRREKLFF,TGTGCCAGCAGTTACTCGGGACGACGGCGAGAAAAACTGTTTTTT,-,TRBV6-5,TRBJ1-4,-
CASSSRGSGNYEQYF,TGTGCCAGCAGCTCCCGGGGTAGCGGGAACTACGAGCAGTACTTC,-,TRBV7-2,TRBJ2-7,TRBD2
CASSPGQLYEQYF,TGTGCCAGCAGCCCGGGACAACTATACGAGCAGTACTTC,-,TRBV5-6,TRBJ2-7,-
CASSGLAGGIDEQYF,TGTGCCAGCAGCGGCCTAGCGGGGGGGATCGACGAGCAGTACTTC,-,TRBV5-4,TRBJ2-7,TRBD2
CASSSGQGNTEAFF,TGTGCCAGCTCATCAGGACAGGGGAACACTGAAGCTTTCTTT,few,TRBV18,TRBJ1-1,TRBD1
CASSLTNGGSTDTQYF,TGCGCCAGCAGCTTGACTAATGGCGGGAGCACAGATACGCAGTATTTT,-,TRBV5-1,TRBJ2-3,-
CASSPLADTYEQYF,TGTGCCAGCTCACCACTAGCGGATACCTACGAGCAGTACTTC,-,TRBV18,TRBJ2-7,-
CASSISLAETYNEQFF,TGTGCCAGTAGTATCAGCCTAGCGGAGACCTACAATGAGCAGTTCTTC,-,TRBV19,TRBJ2-1,TRBD2
CASSSSSGFYYNEQFF,TGTGCCAGCAGCTCATCTAGCGGGTTCTACTACAATGAGCAGTTCTTC,-,TRBV7-2,TRBJ2-1,TRBD2
CASSYAGTGYEKLFF,TGTGCCAGCAGTTACGCCGGGACAGGGTATGAAAAACTGTTTTTT,-,TRBV6-5,TRBJ1-4,TRBD1
CASSASDTNTGELFF,TGTGCCAGCAGTGCCAGTGATACGAACACCGGGGAGCTGTTTTTT,-,TRBV11-2,TRBJ2-2,-
CASSPTMGISGNDEQFF,TGTGCCAGCTCACCAACAATGGGAATATCGGGAAACGATGAGCAGTTCTTC,-,TRBV18,TRBJ2-1,-
CASSLTQVGELFF,TGTGCCAGCAGCCTCACCCAGGTCGGGGAGCTGTTTTTT,-,TRBV7-2,TRBJ2-2,-
CASSAGLAGILPSNEQFF,TGCGCCAGCAGCGCGGGACTAGCGGGGATACTCCCCTCCAATGAGCAGTTCTTC,-,TRBV5-1,TRBJ2-1,TRBD2
CASTLRRQVFTGELFF,TGTGCCAGTACCCTAAGGAGACAGGTGTTCACCGGGGAGCTGTTTTTT,-,TRBV19,TRBJ2-2,-
CASSRTAGNTIYF,TGTGCCAGTAGCCGGACAGCTGGAAACACCATATATTTT,-,TRBV19,TRBJ1-3,-
CASSERWTTNEKLFF,TGTGCCAGCAGTGAACGGTGGACTACTAATGAAAAACTGTTTTTT,-,TRBV6-1,TRBJ1-4,-
CASSLVAGESYNEQFF,TGCGCCAGCAGCTTGGTGGCGGGAGAGTCCTACAATGAGCAGTTCTTC,-,TRBV5-1,TRBJ2-1,TRBD2
CASSLGGGETQYF,TGTGCCAGCAGCTTAGGAGGCGGAGAGACCCAGTACTTC,once,TRBV7-9,TRBJ2-5,-
CASSSRLAVPTDTQYF,TGTGCCAGCAGCTCCAGACTAGCGGTCCCCACAGATACGCAGTATTTT,-,TRBV13,TRBJ2-3,TRBD2
CASAGGSSYNEQFF,TGCGCCAGCGCAGGAGGGAGCTCCTACAATGAGCAGTTCTTC,-,TRBV5-1,TRBJ2-1,-
CASSPGDKVSPETQYF,TGTGCCAGCAGTCCAGGGGACAAAGTCTCCCCTGAGACCCAGTACTTC,-,TRBV27,TRBJ2-5,-
CASRRTGSSSYGYTF,TGTGCCAGCAGGAGGACAGGGTCCTCCTCCTATGGCTACACCTTC,-,TRBV9,TRBJ1-2,TRBD1
CASSQETSGSYEQFF,TGTGCCAGCAGCCAAGAGACTAGCGGGAGCTATGAGCAGTTCTTC,-,TRBV4-2,TRBJ2-1,TRBD2
CASSPVTGANSPLHF,TGTGCCAGCAGCCCGGTGACGGGGGCGAATTCACCCCTCCACTTT,-,TRBV7-6,TRBJ1-6,-
CASSMGLAYYEQYF,TGTGCCAGCAGCATGGGACTAGCGTACTACGAGCAGTACTTC,-,TRBV5-6,TRBJ2-7,TRBD2
CASRAFQVTGELFF,TGTGCCAGCCGGGCGTTTCAGGTCACCGGGGAGCTGTTTTTT,-,TRBV2,TRBJ2-2,-
CASSSTDSNQPQHF,TGTGCCAGCAGCTCGACAGATAGCAATCAGCCCCAGCATTTT,-,TRBV5-5,TRBJ1-5,-
CASSPGQGYGYTF,TGTGCCAGCAGTCCGGGACAGGGGTATGGCTACACCTTC,-,TRBV2,TRBJ1-2,TRBD1